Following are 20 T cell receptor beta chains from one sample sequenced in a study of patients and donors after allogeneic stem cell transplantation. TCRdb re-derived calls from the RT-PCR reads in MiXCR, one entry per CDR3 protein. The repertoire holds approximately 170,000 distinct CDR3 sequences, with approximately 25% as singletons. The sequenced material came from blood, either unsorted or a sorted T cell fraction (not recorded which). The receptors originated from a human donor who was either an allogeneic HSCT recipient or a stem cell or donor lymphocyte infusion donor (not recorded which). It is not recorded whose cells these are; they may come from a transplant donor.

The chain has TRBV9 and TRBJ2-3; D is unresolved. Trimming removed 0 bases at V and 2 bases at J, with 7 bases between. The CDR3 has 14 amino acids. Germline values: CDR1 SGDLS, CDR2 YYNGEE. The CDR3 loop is CASSVDTLTDTQYF. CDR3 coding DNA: TGTGCCAGCAGCGTAGATACACTCACAGATACGCAGTATTTT.

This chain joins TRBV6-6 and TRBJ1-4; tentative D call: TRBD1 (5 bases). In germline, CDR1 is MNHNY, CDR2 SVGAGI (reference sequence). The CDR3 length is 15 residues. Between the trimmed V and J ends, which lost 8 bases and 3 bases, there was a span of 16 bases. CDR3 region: CASFRQTEANEKLFF. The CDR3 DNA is TGTGCCAGCTTTCGGCAGACAGAAGCTAATGAAAAACTGTTTTTT.

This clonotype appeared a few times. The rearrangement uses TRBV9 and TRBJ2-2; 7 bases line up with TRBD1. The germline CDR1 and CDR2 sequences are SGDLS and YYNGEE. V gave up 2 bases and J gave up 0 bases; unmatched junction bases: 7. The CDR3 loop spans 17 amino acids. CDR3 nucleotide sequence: TGTGCCAGCAGCGTCCCGAAGGGGACAGCGAACACCGGGGAGCTGTTTTTT. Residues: CASSVPKGTANTGELFF.

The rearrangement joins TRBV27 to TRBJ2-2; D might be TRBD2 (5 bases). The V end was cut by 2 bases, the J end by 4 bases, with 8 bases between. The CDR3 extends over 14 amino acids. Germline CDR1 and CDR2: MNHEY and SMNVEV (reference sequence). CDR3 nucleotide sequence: TGTGCCAGCAGTTTACTAGCCAGCACCGGGGAGCTGTTTTTT. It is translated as CASSLLASTGELFF.

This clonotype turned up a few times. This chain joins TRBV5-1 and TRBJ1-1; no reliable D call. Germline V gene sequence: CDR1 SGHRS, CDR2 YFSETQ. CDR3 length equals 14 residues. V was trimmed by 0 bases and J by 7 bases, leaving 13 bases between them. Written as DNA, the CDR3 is TGCGCCAGCAGCTTGGGGAACTTGTTTGTTGAAGCTTTCTTT. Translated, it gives CASSLGNLFVEAFF.

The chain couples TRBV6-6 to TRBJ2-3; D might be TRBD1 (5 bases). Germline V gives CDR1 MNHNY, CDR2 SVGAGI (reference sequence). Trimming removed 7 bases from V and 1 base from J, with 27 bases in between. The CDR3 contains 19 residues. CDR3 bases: TGTGCCAGCACCTGGTGGTCGAGCAGGGCCCCTCCGGGCACAGATACGCAGTATTTT. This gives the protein CASTWWSSRAPPGTDTQYF.

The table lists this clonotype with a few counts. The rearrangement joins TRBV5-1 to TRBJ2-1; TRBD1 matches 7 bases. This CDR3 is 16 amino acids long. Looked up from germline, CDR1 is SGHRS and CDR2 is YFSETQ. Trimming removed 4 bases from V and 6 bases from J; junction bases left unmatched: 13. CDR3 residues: CASSVTGAWITNEQFF. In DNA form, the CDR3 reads TGCGCCAGCAGCGTAACAGGGGCCTGGATTACCAATGAGCAGTTCTTC.

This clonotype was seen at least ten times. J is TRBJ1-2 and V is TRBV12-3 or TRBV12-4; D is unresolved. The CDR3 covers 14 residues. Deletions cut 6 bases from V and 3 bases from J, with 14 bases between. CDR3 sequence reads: CASSLLAPDYGYTF. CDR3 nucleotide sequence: TGTGCCAGCAGCTTACTCGCACCAGACTATGGCTACACCTTC.

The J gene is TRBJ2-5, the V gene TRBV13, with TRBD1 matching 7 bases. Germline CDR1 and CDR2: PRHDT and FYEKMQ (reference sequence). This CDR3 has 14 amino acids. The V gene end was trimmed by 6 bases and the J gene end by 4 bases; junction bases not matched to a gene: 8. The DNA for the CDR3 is TGTGCCAGCAGTCAAACAGGGGCCCGAGAGACCCAGTACTTC. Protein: CASSQTGARETQYF.

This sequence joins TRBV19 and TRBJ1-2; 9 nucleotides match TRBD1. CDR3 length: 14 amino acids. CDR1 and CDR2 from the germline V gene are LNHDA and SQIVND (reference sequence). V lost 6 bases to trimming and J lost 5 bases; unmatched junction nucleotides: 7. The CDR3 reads CASRPTGGAYGYTF. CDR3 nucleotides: TGTGCCAGTAGACCGACAGGGGGGGCTTATGGCTACACCTTC.

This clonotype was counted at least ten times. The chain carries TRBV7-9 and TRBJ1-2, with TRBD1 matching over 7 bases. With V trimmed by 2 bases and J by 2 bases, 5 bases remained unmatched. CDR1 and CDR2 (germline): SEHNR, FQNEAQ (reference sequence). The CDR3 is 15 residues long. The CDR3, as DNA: TGTGCCAGCAGCTTACGACCGGGACAGAACTATGGCTACACCTTC. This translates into CASSLRPGQNYGYTF.

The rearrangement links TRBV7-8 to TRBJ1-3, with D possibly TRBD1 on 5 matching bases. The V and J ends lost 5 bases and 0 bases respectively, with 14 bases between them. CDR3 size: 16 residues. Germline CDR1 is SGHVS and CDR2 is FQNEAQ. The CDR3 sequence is CASSALVQASGNTIYF. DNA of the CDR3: TGTGCCAGCAGCGCCCTAGTACAGGCCTCTGGAAACACCATATATTTT.

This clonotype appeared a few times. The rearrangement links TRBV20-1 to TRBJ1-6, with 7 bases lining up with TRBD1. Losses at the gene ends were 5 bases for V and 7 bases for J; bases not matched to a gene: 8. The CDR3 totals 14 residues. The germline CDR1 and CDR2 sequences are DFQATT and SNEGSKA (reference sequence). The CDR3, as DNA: TGCAGTGCTCCGACAGGGTTTGGAAATTCACCCCTCCACTTT. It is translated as CSAPTGFGNSPLHF.

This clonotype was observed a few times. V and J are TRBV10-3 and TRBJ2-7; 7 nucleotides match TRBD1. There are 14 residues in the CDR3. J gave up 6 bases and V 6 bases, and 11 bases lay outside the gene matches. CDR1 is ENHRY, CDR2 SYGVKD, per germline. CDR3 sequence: CAIRAGTEVGEQYF. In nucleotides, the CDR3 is TGTGCCATCAGGGCCGGGACAGAGGTCGGCGAGCAGTACTTC.

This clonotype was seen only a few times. The CDR3 protein is CASSQETEGARWWGYTF. The CDR3 DNA follows: TGCGCCAGCAGCCAAGAGACAGAGGGGGCGCGTTGGTGGGGCTACACCTTC. V gene TRBV4-3 combines with J gene TRBJ1-2; 7 bases are a match to TRBD1. The germline V gene has CDR1 LGHNA and CDR2 YSLEER. The CDR3 length is 17 residues. The J segment lost 8 bases and the V segment lost 0 bases, leaving 15 bases of the junction unmatched.

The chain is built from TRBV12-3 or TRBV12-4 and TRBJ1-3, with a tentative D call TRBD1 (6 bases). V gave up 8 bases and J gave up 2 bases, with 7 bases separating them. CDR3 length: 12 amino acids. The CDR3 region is CASAGAGNTIYF. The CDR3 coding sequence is TGTGCCAGCGCAGGGGCTGGAAACACCATATATTTT.

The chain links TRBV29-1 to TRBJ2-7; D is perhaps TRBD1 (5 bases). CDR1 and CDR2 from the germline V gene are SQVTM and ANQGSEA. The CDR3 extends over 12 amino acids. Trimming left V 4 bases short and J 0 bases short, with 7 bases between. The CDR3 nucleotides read TGCAGCGTTGTACAGGACTCCTACGAGCAGTACTTC. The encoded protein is CSVVQDSYEQYF.

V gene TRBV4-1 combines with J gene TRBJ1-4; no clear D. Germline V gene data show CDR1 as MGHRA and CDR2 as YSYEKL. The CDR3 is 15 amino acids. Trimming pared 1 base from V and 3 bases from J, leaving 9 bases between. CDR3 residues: CASSQVGASNEKLFF. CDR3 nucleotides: TGCGCCAGCAGCCAAGTAGGTGCTTCTAATGAAAAACTGTTTTTT.

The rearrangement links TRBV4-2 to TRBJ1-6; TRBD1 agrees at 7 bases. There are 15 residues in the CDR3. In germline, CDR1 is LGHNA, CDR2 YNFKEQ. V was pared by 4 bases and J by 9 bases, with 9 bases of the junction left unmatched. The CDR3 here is CASSPEDREASPLHF. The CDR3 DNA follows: TGTGCCAGCAGCCCGGAAGACAGGGAGGCTTCACCCCTCCACTTT.

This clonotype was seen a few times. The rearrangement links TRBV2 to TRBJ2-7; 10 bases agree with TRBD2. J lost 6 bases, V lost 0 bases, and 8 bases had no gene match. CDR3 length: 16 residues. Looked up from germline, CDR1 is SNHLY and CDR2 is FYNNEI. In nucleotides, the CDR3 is TGTGCCAGCAGTGAAGCGTTTAGCGGGAGGTCCGGCGAGCAGTACTTC. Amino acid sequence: CASSEAFSGRSGEQYF.